This T cell receptor beta chain was profiled in a study of blood T cells in healthy people across ages. The CDR3 contains 13 residues. Germline V CDR1 and CDR2: ENHRY, SYGVKD. The germline V and J ends were trimmed by 2 bases and 2 bases, with 6 bases remaining between them. Alongside a J-beta primer mix, a sample-barcoded 5' primer served in a second PCR lasting about 7 to 12 cycles. In TCRdb, the 5' RACE reads were re-called with MiXCR into one record per CDR3 protein. The table has around 620,000 distinct CDR3 sequences, 27% seen once. Sequencing used blood. The chain joins TRBV10-3 to TRBJ2-5; D unclear. This TCR was recovered from a woman in her seventies in good health. DNA for the CDR3: TGTGCCATCAGTGAGGCAGAGCAAGAGACCCAGTACTTC. Residues: CAISEAEQETQYF.